These 14 T cell receptor beta chains came from one sample sequenced in a study of shared clonotypes between healthy human individuals. Measured with immunoSEQ multiplex PCR; TCRdb has only the in-frame clones, and not every one. This sample carries about 1,800,000 clones, roughly 94% of them seen once, and the ten largest clones take more than 0.95%. CD45RO-negative, CCR7-positively selected cells formed the naive CD8 fraction, excluding terminally differentiated effector memory CD45RA+ cells. Sequencing used naive CD8+ T cells sorted from blood. The source of these receptors is a man aged 18 to 30 in good health.

CDR3 sequence (DNA): TGCGCCAGCAGGGATTCGGGACTAGCAAGTACAGATACGCAGTATTTT. Amino acids: CASRDSGLASTDTQYF. J is TRBJ2-3 and V is TRBV10-2, with 9 bases that match TRBD2. CDR1 is WSHSY and CDR2 is SAAADI in the germline V gene. The junction had 10 bases not matched to a gene; V was cut back by 6 bases and J by 3 bases. There are 16 residues in the CDR3.

J is TRBJ2-7 and V is TRBV5-4; the D gene is possibly TRBD2 (5 bases). The CDR3 has 14 residues. Trimming stripped 10 bases from V and 3 bases from J, with 20 bases between. Germline V gives CDR1 SGHNT, CDR2 YYREEE (reference sequence). The CDR3 reads CAVSSASSYYEQYF. The CDR3 DNA follows: TGTGCCGTCTCTTCGGCTAGCAGTTACTACGAGCAGTACTTC.

This chain uses TRBV19 with TRBJ2-5, with D maybe TRBD2 (5 bases). The CDR3 contains 15 residues. Germline CDR1 reads LNHDA; CDR2 reads SQIVND (reference sequence). The V end was cut by 1 base, the J end by 5 bases, with 14 bases between. CDR3 amino acids: CASSIVGLGDETQYF. CDR3 sequence (DNA): TGTGCCAGTAGTATAGTTGGGTTGGGAGACGAGACCCAGTACTTC.

About this clone itself: The sample contains more than one DNA sequence encoding this CDR3. The chain carries TRBV27 and TRBJ2-7; TRBD2 is a possible D gene (5 bases). The CDR3 length is 15 residues. The germline gives CDR1 MNHEY, CDR2 SMNVEV (reference sequence). Trimming cost V 4 bases and J 1 base, with 14 bases left between them. The CDR3 reads CASSSPTTGSYEQYF. Written as DNA, the CDR3 is TGTGCCAGCAGTTCCCCAACGACGGGATCCTACGAGCAGTACTTC.

This chain connects TRBV2 to TRBJ1-2; 8 bases agree with TRBD1. Germline assignment: CDR1 SNHLY and CDR2 FYNNEI. This CDR3 spans 14 amino acids. V lost 8 bases, J lost 3 bases, and 8 bases stayed unmatched. The CDR3 spells CASEEAGGYYGYTF. CDR3 nucleotide sequence: TGTGCCAGCGAGGAGGCAGGGGGCTACTATGGCTACACCTTC.

Details on this clone: One end of the junction does not line up with germline, which may come from a read error. This chain connects TRBV28 to TRBJ2-7; the D gene is possibly TRBD1 (6 bases). This CDR3 region has 12 residues. Germline lookup yields CDR1 MDHEN and CDR2 SYDVKM. The CDR3 DNA reads TGTACCAGCAGTTCGTTCGCAGGGGACCAGTACTTC. It is translated as CTSSSFAGDQYF.

A word on this clone: The same CDR3 can be traced to other DNA sequences in this sample. J is TRBJ2-7 and V is TRBV4-1; D is unresolved. V was cut by 1 base and J by 1 base, with 5 bases left in between. Germline V gives CDR1 MGHRA, CDR2 YSYEKL. The CDR3 has 13 amino acids. The CDR3 nucleotides read TGCGCCAGCAGCCAAGGAGGATCCTACGAGCAGTACTTC. Translation: CASSQGGSYEQYF.

J is TRBJ2-5 and V is TRBV28; D may be TRBD2 (5 bases). From germline, CDR1 is MDHEN and CDR2 SYDVKM. V shed 5 bases and J shed 0 bases, with 13 bases lying between them. CDR3 length: 15 residues. This CDR3 reads CASSRPDGDQETQYF. The CDR3 DNA sequence: TGTGCCAGCAGTCGTCCGGACGGGGACCAAGAGACCCAGTACTTC.

Only one count was recorded for this clone. This sequence joins TRBV10-3 and TRBJ2-7, with D perhaps TRBD2 (5 bases). V lost 10 bases to trimming and J lost 3 bases, with 19 bases between them. The CDR3 covers 14 residues. Germline loops: CDR1 ENHRY, CDR2 SYGVKD. This CDR3 is CATEVGGSNYEQYF. The CDR3 coding sequence is TGTGCCACCGAGGTTGGCGGGTCGAACTACGAGCAGTACTTC.

The chain is built from TRBV7-2 and TRBJ2-5; D is undetermined. The ends were cut back, 5 bases at V and 7 bases at J, with 17 bases in the middle. The CDR3 consists of 14 residues. Germline V lookup: CDR1 SGHTA, CDR2 FQGNSA. The CDR3 sequence is CASSPRIWPTTQYF. The CDR3 region has the DNA TGTGCCAGCAGCCCGAGGATCTGGCCGACGACCCAGTACTTC.

The chain links TRBV13 to TRBJ2-7, with D perhaps TRBD2 (6 bases). The CDR3 is made up of 14 amino acids. V was cut by 5 bases and J by 3 bases, with 14 bases left in between. Germline values: CDR1 PRHDT, CDR2 FYEKMQ (reference sequence). The CDR3 region is CASSLSSEVYEQYF. CDR3 DNA: TGTGCCAGCAGCCTGTCTAGCGAGGTCTACGAGCAGTACTTC.

As regards this clone: Other DNA sequences within the sample encode an identical CDR3. The J gene is TRBJ1-1, the V gene TRBV6-6, with D perhaps TRBD1 (5 bases). Germline V gene data show CDR1 as MNHNY and CDR2 as SVGAGI (reference sequence). Trimming removed 2 bases at V and 3 bases at J, with 10 bases between. This CDR3 region has 14 residues. The chain's CDR3 is CASSYRGRDTEAFF. DNA for the CDR3: TGTGCCAGCAGTTACAGGGGAAGGGACACTGAAGCTTTCTTT.

This clone showed up just a few times. The chain recombines TRBV5-1 with TRBJ2-7; D gene unclear. The germline CDR1 and CDR2 sequences are SGHRS and YFSETQ. This CDR3 is 11 amino acids long. V was pared by 4 bases and J by 1 base, with 3 bases between. CDR3 nucleotide sequence: TGCGCCAGCAGCGCGTCCTACGAGCAGTACTTC. It specifies CASSASYEQYF. The complete variable domain, with remaining parts taken from reference TRBV5-1 and TRBJ2-7, reads KAGVTQTPRYLIKTRGQQVTLSCSPISGHRSVSWYQQTPGQGLQFLFEYFSETQRNKGNFPGRFSGRQFSNSRSEMNVSTLELGDSALYLCASSASYEQYFGPGTRLTVT.

This clone has only one observation. The genes are TRBV5-1 and TRBJ1-1, with 7 bases fitting TRBD1. The CDR3 totals 17 residues. V lost 3 bases, J lost 1 base, and 12 bases stayed unmatched. CDR1 is SGHRS and CDR2 is YFSETQ in the germline V gene. The CDR3 reads CASSSEVFTGANTEAFF. CDR3 bases: TGCGCCAGCAGCTCGGAAGTTTTTACAGGGGCGAACACTGAAGCTTTCTTT.